This T cell receptor beta chain was found in a study of blood T cell repertoires in COVID-19. Study-wide context: From the United States, Italy and Spain came samples of acute and convalescent COVID-19.

Methods used by the authors: By means of reference gene primer amplification, nucleated cell counts were estimated. Produced via immunoSEQ multiplex PCR; TCRdb's table is partial and in-frame only. V and J calls and clone size follow that table, whereas D and trimming were derived from the DNA. The sample has about 280,000 clones, approximately 83% seen once. The CDR3 contains 14 residues. The germline gives CDR1 SGHAT, CDR2 FQNNGV. V gave up 5 bases and J gave up 6 bases; unmatched junction bases: 8. J is TRBJ2-7 and V is TRBV11-2; TRBD1 matches at 9 bases. This sequence was found in a woman aged 25 to 39 who had recovered from COVID-19. The sequenced material came from peripheral blood. CDR3 sequence reads: CASSQTTGGSEQYF. CDR3 DNA sequence: TGTGCCAGCAGCCAGACCACAGGGGGCAGCGAGCAGTACTTC.